This T cell receptor (beta chain) emerged from a study of T cell responses to AZD1222 COVID-19 vaccine (dated by TCRdb to the early 2020s). Regarding the complete study: AZD1222 recipients whose second dose came at about 4 weeks and those whose second dose came at about 12 weeks were combined into one group, since spike-specific TCR depth and breadth did not differ between the two schedules. Trial participants were enrolled by age into subgroups of 18-55, 56-69 and 70-plus years, and around 150, 29 and 61 TCR-sequenced participants, respectively, were included in these subgroups. TCR sequencing was performed for approximately 240 trial participants, of whom about 200 were given two doses of AZD1222 and around 26 were given two doses of MenACWY control vaccine.

General findings and caveats noted by the study authors: Conclusions about previously exposed vaccinees are limited, since just six AZD1222 recipients were seropositive for SARS-CoV-2 at baseline. The 56-69-year group was small, and its depth increase did not reach significance, likely because of low power. CD4 TCRs associated with the vaccine covered the entire spike protein, and the dominant responses were in regions 160-218 and 743-854. Because no day 14 peak-response samples were available, the repertoires could be characterized only after the peak T cell response. Most participants were white British and females outnumbered males, and the authors suggested that clonal diversity may have been underestimated. Reportedly, close to half of the unique spike-specific TCRs recognized epitopes lying outside the regions that are mutated in the B.1.351 and B.1.1.7 variants. Spike-specific TCR breadth and depth rose significantly after two AZD1222 doses compared with day 0 and with MenACWY recipients.

Trimming leaves V shorter by 7 bases and J shorter by 3 bases, with the junction holding 11 bases beyond the gene matches. Its CDR3 holds 15 amino acids, cysteine through phenylalanine. The only DNA kept is the CDR3, 45 bases in frame from the first base. Sequences SGHVS (CDR1) and FQNEAQ (CDR2) are obtained from the germline V gene. The CDR3 regions of human TCRbeta chains were analyzed by immunosequencing. Concerning the study's data processing: Repertoire TCRs were checked for matches against a reference library of SARS-CoV-2-specific TCRs that had been generated using the MIRA antigen-specificity platform. Breadth meant the fraction of unique TCRs that were SARS-CoV-2-associated, whereas depth meant the fraction of total T cells that were SARS-CoV-2-associated. Using the MIRA data, each spike-specific TCR was assigned both to the spike region to which the TCR was reactive and to a CD4 or CD8 class. Log10-transformed breadth and depth values were compared by one-way ANOVA with Sidak's multiple comparisons tests. TCRdb holds this immuneACCESS table with in-frame rearrangements only. Some clones are missing; in checked studies, unresolved V genes explain under half, and the rest has no known cause. V, J and clone size reflect that table, while D and trimming were determined from the DNA. The sample yields 150,000 to 200,000 clones; approximately 92% were counted once. The ten largest clones take up less than 1.5% of the sample.

A note on this clone: The clone's antigen remains unknown. The sample holds no much larger clone one base away, and base qualities are not on file.

This specimen's time point label, per the study, means: baseline before first vaccination. Vaccinee samples came from UK trials COV001 and COV002, including a single-blind randomized controlled phase 2/3 trial of AZD1222 (ChAdOx1 nCoV-19) in healthy adults. For TCRbeta chain sequencing, PBMC samples from trial participants were taken at day 0 and at day 28 after the second dose. The sequence was collected from an adult in good health. The sequence links TRBV7-8 to TRBJ2-7, with 8 junctional bases fitting TRBD1. The sample consisted of peripheral blood, taken on day 0 of AZD1222 vaccination. The CDR3 reads as follows: CASTQNPGQGYEQYF. The nucleotides read TGTGCCAGCACTCAAAATCCCGGACAGGGCTACGAGCAGTACTTC. The full variable domain, with segments outside the CDR3 supplied by the reference TRBV7-8 and TRBJ2-7 proteins, appears as GAGVSQSPRYKVAKRGQDVALRCDPISGHVSLFWYQQALGQGPEFLTYFQNEAQLDKSGLPSDRFFAERPEGSVSTLKIQRTQQEDSAVYLCASTQNPGQGYEQYFGPGTRLTVT.